This entry lists 4 T cell receptor beta chains sequenced from one sample in a study of OX40 agonist ivuxolimab in advanced cancers. The library was generated by the immunoSEQ multiplex PCR assay. Here the immuneACCESS table is served through TCRdb, limited to in-frame sequences with V and J called. Missing clones are a known gap in these copies; in checked studies unresolved V genes cover under half, and the rest lacks a known reason. The sample table holds about 76,000 clones, of which approximately 88% were seen once. The ten biggest clones cover approximately 13% of the sample. This specimen consisted of CD4+ or CD8+ T cells sorted from blood, obtained in a trial of the OX40 agonist ivuxolimab. The source is an adult with an advanced solid tumor such as melanoma, head and neck, liver or kidney cancer.

The chain uses TRBV7-9 and TRBJ2-1, with 7 bases matching TRBD2. Unmatched junction bases numbered 23, after V lost 7 bases and J lost 5 bases. The CDR3 consists of 19 residues. Germline lookup yields CDR1 SEHNR and CDR2 FQNEAQ (reference sequence). CDR3 protein: CASTYSYGHLAVMDNEQFF. DNA for the CDR3: TGTGCCAGCACCTACTCTTATGGACATCTAGCGGTAATGGACAATGAGCAGTTCTTC.

This chain links TRBV7-9 with TRBJ1-4, with D possibly being TRBD1 (5 bases). The CDR3 sequence is 14 residues long. V dropped 6 bases and J dropped 8 bases, with 16 bases sitting between them. CDR1 SEHNR and CDR2 FQNEAQ come from the germline V gene (reference sequence). DNA for the CDR3: TGTGCCAGCAGGTTGGACGAAGGGGACGAAAAACTGTTTTTT. It is translated as CASRLDEGDEKLFF.

The J gene is TRBJ1-5, the V gene TRBV11-2; tentative D call: TRBD1 (5 bases). Trimming cost V 5 bases and J 9 bases, with 14 bases left between them. Per the germline V gene, CDR1 is SGHAT and CDR2 is FQNNGV. The CDR3 runs 13 residues. Here the CDR3 reads CASSITVDRPQHF. DNA for the CDR3: TGTGCCAGCAGCATAACCGTCGACAGGCCCCAGCATTTT. Filled out from reference TRBV11-2 and TRBJ1-5, the complete variable domain reads EAGVAQSPRYKIIEKRQSVAFWCNPISGHATLYWYQQILGQGPKLLIQFQNNGVVDDSQLPKDRFSAERLKGVDSTLKIQPAKLEDSAVYLCASSITVDRPQHFGDGTRLSIL.

The DNA for the CDR3 is TGTGCCACCAGCAGGACAGGGGAGGCCCCTAATGAAAAACTGTTTTTT. Translated, it gives CATSRTGEAPNEKLFF. The genes are TRBV15 and TRBJ1-4; 8 positions agree with TRBD1. The CDR3 has 16 amino acids. Trimming cost V 3 bases and J 3 bases; bases outside gene matches: 6. The V gene's germline CDR1 is LNHNV and CDR2 YYDKDF (reference sequence).